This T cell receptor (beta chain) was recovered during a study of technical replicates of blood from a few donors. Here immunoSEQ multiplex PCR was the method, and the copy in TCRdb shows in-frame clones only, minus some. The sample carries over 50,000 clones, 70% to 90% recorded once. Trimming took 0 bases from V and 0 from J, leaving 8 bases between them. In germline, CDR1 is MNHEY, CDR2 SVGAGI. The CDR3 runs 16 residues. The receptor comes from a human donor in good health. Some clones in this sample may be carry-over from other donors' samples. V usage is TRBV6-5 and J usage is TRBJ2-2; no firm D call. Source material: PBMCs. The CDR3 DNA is TGTGCCAGCAGTTACTCGCGGCAGCCGAACACCGGGGAGCTGTTTTTT. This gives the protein CASSYSRQPNTGELFF.